These 29 T cell receptor beta chains were all obtained from the same sample, sequenced in a study of T cells in Graves' hyperthyroidism and ophthalmopathy. Amplification of TCR beta CDR3 regions used RNA as the template. An initial round of RT-PCR targeting the TCR CDR3 relied on the HTBI primer set. TCRdb reprocessed the multiplex PCR reads with MiXCR, giving one entry per CDR3 protein. The sample yields 490,000 or so distinct CDR3 sequences, 20% seen once. The specimen sequenced was blood. These receptors originate from a man between 40 and 49 years old with Graves' ophthalmopathy.

The chain couples TRBV5-5 to TRBJ2-1; D possibly corresponds to TRBD1 (6 bases). The germline V and J ends were trimmed by 1 base and 4 bases, with 12 bases remaining between them. The V gene's germline CDR1 is SGHKS and CDR2 YYEKEE (reference sequence). The CDR3 spans 15 residues. CDR3 residues: CASSLITGQYNEQFF. In DNA form, the CDR3 reads TGTGCCAGCAGCTTGATCACGGGACAATACAATGAGCAGTTCTTC.

This clonotype was seen at least ten times. V is TRBV28 and J is TRBJ2-7, with D unresolved. The germline CDR1 and CDR2 sequences are MDHEN and SYDVKM. This CDR3 contains 15 residues. V shed 1 base and J shed 2 bases, with 12 bases lying between them. CDR3 sequence reads: CASSLFMRSAYEQYF. The CDR3, as DNA: TGTGCCAGCAGTTTATTTATGAGGTCAGCCTACGAGCAGTACTTC.

This clonotype was seen many times. The gene calls are TRBV2 and TRBJ2-4; D is tentatively TRBD1 or TRBD2 (5 bases each). The germline V gene encodes CDR1 SNHLY and CDR2 FYNNEI. The V end was cut by 6 bases, the J end by 8 bases, with 17 bases between. The CDR3 spans 14 residues. The CDR3 DNA is TGTGCCAGCAGGTCGAGGGACCCCAGGGACATTCAGTACTTC. Amino acid sequence: CASRSRDPRDIQYF.

V and J are TRBV4-1 and TRBJ2-7; D possibly matches TRBD1 or TRBD2 (5 bases each). The CDR3 is 16 residues long. Germline CDR1 reads MGHRA; CDR2 reads YSYEKL. V shed 4 bases and J shed 2 bases, with 18 bases lying between them. The CDR3 here is CASSPLGRARTYEQYF. DNA of the CDR3: TGCGCCAGCAGCCCCTTGGGGCGGGCAAGAACCTACGAGCAGTACTTC.

The table lists this clonotype with many counts. The V and J genes are TRBV5-1 and TRBJ1-1; TRBD1 matches 9 bases. The CDR3 length is 17 residues. V lost 4 bases, J lost 1 base, and 11 bases stayed unmatched. The germline V gene encodes CDR1 SGHRS and CDR2 YFSETQ. DNA of the CDR3: TGCGCCAGCAGCAAGTCCGGGACAGGGATTCAGAACACTGAAGCTTTCTTT. Translation: CASSKSGTGIQNTEAFF.

About this clonotype itself: One base away lies a much larger clone, so this may be a sequencing read error. The rearrangement joins TRBV2 to TRBJ2-1; no firm D call. This CDR3 is 15 amino acids long. Germline V CDR1 and CDR2: SNHLY, FYNNEI. The CDR3 sequence: CASSVLGFPYDEQFF. CDR3 nucleotide sequence: TGTGCCAGCAGTGTATTAGGGTTTCCCTACGATGAGCAGTTCTTC. The full variable domain, with the rest looked up from reference TRBV2 and TRBJ2-1, is EPEVTQTPSHQVTQMGQEVILRCVPISNHLYFYWYRQILGQKVEFLVSFYNNEISEKSEIFDDQFSVERPDGSNFTLKIRSTKLEDSAMYFCASSVLGFPYDEQFFGPGTRLTVL.

This clonotype was counted ten times or more. The V gene is TRBV5-1, the J gene TRBJ1-4; 8 bases are a match to TRBD1. CDR1 SGHRS and CDR2 YFSETQ come from the germline V gene. The J segment lost 6 bases and the V segment lost 4 bases, leaving 5 bases of the junction unmatched. This CDR3 spans 14 amino acids. In DNA, the CDR3 is TGCGCCAGCAGCGCGGGACAGGACTATGAAAAACTGTTTTTT. It encodes CASSAGQDYEKLFF.

This clonotype was counted many times. The rearrangement uses TRBV11-1 and TRBJ2-1, with 8 positions matching TRBD1. This CDR3 comprises 15 residues. The V segment lost 1 base and the J segment 7 bases; nucleotides outside the gene matches: 6. Germline assignment: CDR1 SGHAT and CDR2 FQDESV (reference sequence). CDR3 DNA: TGTGCCAGCAGCTTAGACAGGGGGTCTGGAAATGAGCAGTTCTTC. Translating gives CASSLDRGSGNEQFF.

This clonotype was detected a few times. Since no conserved phenylalanine or tryptophan closes the CDR3, a read error is the likely cause. The chain recombines TRBV19 with TRBJ1-1; D is ambiguous. The V gene's germline CDR1 is LNHDA and CDR2 SQIVND (reference sequence). V dropped 6 bases and J dropped 4 bases, with 15 bases sitting between them. The CDR3 extends over 14 amino acids. CDR3 DNA: TGTGCCAGTAGGTCGACTTTGCGCGGCACTGAAGCTTTCCTT. Translation: CASRSTLRGTEAFL.

The chain joins TRBV6-2 or TRBV6-3 to TRBJ2-1; 12 nucleotides agree with TRBD1. CDR3 length equals 15 residues. The J segment lost 9 bases and the V segment lost 2 bases, leaving 5 bases of the junction unmatched. CDR1 is MNHEY, CDR2 SVGEGT, per germline. The CDR3: CASSYAGQGAGEQFF. The CDR3 nucleotides are TGTGCCAGCAGTTACGCGGGACAGGGGGCCGGTGAGCAGTTCTTC.

This chain connects TRBV19 to TRBJ2-1; D gene unclear. The CDR3 covers 15 residues. Between the trimmed V and J ends, which lost 3 bases and 1 base, there was a span of 10 bases. The germline gives CDR1 LNHDA, CDR2 SQIVND (reference sequence). CDR3 in DNA: TGTGCCAGTAGTATCACAGCGAATTCCTACAATGAGCAGTTCTTC. This gives the protein CASSITANSYNEQFF.

This clonotype was detected many times. The chain combines TRBV12-3 or TRBV12-4 with TRBJ1-1, with TRBD1 matching 7 bases. V lost 5 bases and J lost 4; bases outside the gene matches: 10. The CDR3 has 15 amino acids. The DNA for the CDR3 is TGTGCCAGCAGTCCTCCGGACAGGAGGGGCACTGAAGCTTTCTTT. It specifies CASSPPDRRGTEAFF.

The chain carries TRBV20-1 and TRBJ2-1, with TRBD1 matching over 7 bases. After removal of 1 base from V and 9 bases from J, the junction contained 3 bases not matched to a gene. The germline V gene encodes CDR1 DFQATT and CDR2 SNEGSKA (reference sequence). The CDR3 loop spans 12 amino acids. CDR3: CSARGQGVEQFF. For the CDR3, the DNA is TGCAGTGCTAGAGGGCAGGGGGTTGAGCAGTTCTTC.

This clonotype came up a few times. The chain employs TRBV3-1 and TRBJ1-6; D is unclear. This CDR3 is built from 13 residues. V lost 0 bases, J lost 10 bases, and 7 bases lay in between. CDR1 and CDR2 (germline): LGHDT, YNNKEL (reference sequence). The CDR3 region has the DNA TGTGCCAGCAGCCAAGAAGAGGGCTCACCCCTCCACTTT. It translates to CASSQEEGSPLHF.

The chain uses TRBV12-3 or TRBV12-4 and TRBJ2-1; 7 bases are shared with TRBD2. The V gene end was trimmed by 6 bases and the J gene end by 3 bases; junction bases not matched to a gene: 8. The CDR3 loop spans 15 amino acids. The CDR3 protein is CASSTLAAVYNEQFF. CDR3 nucleotide sequence: TGTGCCAGCAGCACCCTAGCGGCCGTCTACAATGAGCAGTTCTTC.

This clonotype was found a few times. The rearrangement joins TRBV19 to TRBJ1-2; 10 nucleotides line up with TRBD1. From germline, CDR1 is LNHDA and CDR2 SQIVND (reference sequence). J gave up 4 bases and V 3 bases, and 2 bases lay outside the gene matches. The CDR3 is made up of 14 amino acids. CDR3 region: CASSMTGGPYGYTF. The CDR3 nucleotides are TGTGCCAGTAGTATGACAGGGGGCCCCTATGGCTACACCTTC.

J is TRBJ2-7 and V is TRBV7-6; D ambiguous. The length of the CDR3 is 14 residues. In germline, CDR1 is SGHVS, CDR2 FNYEAQ. The ends were cut back, 5 bases at V and 1 base at J, with 12 bases in the middle. CDR3 sequence: CASSQGKNSYEQYF. The CDR3 nucleotides read TGTGCCAGCAGCCAAGGCAAGAATTCCTACGAGCAGTACTTC.

In this sample, this clonotype turned up many times. CDR3 DNA sequence: TGTGCCAGCAGCTTAGAGTGGGGACCCGCCGTCGAGCAGTACTTC. Translating it yields CASSLEWGPAVEQYF. The chain links TRBV11-2 to TRBJ2-7; possibly TRBD1 or TRBD2 for D (5 bases each). The V end was cut by 0 bases, the J end by 6 bases, with 15 bases between. Germline CDR1 SGHAT, CDR2 FQNNGV. CDR3 length: 15 residues.

This clonotype was seen repeatedly, ten times or more. V and J are TRBV18 and TRBJ2-5; 7 nucleotides align to TRBD1. The trim removed 0 bases at V and 5 bases at J, leaving 6 bases unmatched. This CDR3 is 15 amino acids long. The germline gives CDR1 KGHSH, CDR2 LQKENI. The CDR3 sequence: CASSPPGTVGETQYF. The CDR3 DNA reads TGTGCCAGCTCACCACCGGGGACAGTTGGGGAGACCCAGTACTTC.

The rearrangement uses TRBV9 and TRBJ2-7; no definite D call. The germline CDR1 and CDR2 sequences are SGDLS and YYNGEE. V was clipped by 3 bases and J by 5 bases, with 12 bases between them. This CDR3 comprises 13 residues. CDR3: CASSARMRDEQYF. The CDR3 DNA reads TGTGCCAGCAGCGCCCGGATGAGAGACGAGCAGTACTTC.

This clonotype was seen repeatedly, ten times or more. This chain uses TRBV5-6 with TRBJ2-2, with D unclear. The V end was cut by 0 bases, the J end by 3 bases, with 6 bases between. The CDR3 is 14 amino acids. CDR1 and CDR2 from the germline V gene are SGHDT and YYEEEE. This chain's CDR3 is CASSLDVDTGELFF. CDR3 in DNA: TGTGCCAGCAGCTTGGACGTTGACACCGGGGAGCTGTTTTTT.

A few counts support this clonotype. The genes are TRBV18 and TRBJ2-7; 7 bases are shared with TRBD2. Per the germline V gene, CDR1 is KGHSH and CDR2 is LQKENI. Unmatched junction bases numbered 7, after V lost 3 bases and J lost 5 bases. The CDR3 loop spans 14 amino acids. Here the CDR3 DNA reads TGTGCCAGCTCACCCCTAGGGAGGGAGGACGAGCAGTACTTC. Residues: CASSPLGREDEQYF. The full variable domain, rest sourced from reference TRBV18 and TRBJ2-7, is NAGVMQNPRHLVRRRGQEARLRCSPMKGHSHVYWYRQLPEEGLKFMVYLQKENIIDESGMPKERFSAEFPKEGPSILRIQQVVRGDSAAYFCASSPLGREDEQYFGPGTRLTVT.

This clonotype has at least ten counts. The chain uses TRBV10-3 and TRBJ2-7; 12 bases align to TRBD2. Germline CDR1 ENHRY, CDR2 SYGVKD. V shed 6 bases and J 5 bases; nucleotides not matched to a gene: 14. This CDR3 contains 17 residues. CDR3 coding DNA: TGTGCCATCAGCACGACTAGCGGGAGAAGTACGGAGGACGAGCAGTACTTC. It yields the protein CAISTTSGRSTEDEQYF.

J is TRBJ1-4 and V is TRBV3-1; 8 bases line up with TRBD1. CDR1 is LGHDT, CDR2 YNNKEL, per germline (reference sequence). With V trimmed by 2 bases and J by 2 bases, 1 base remained unmatched. The CDR3 length is 15 residues. Here the CDR3 reads CASSQQGATNEKLFF. The DNA of the CDR3 is TGTGCCAGCAGCCAACAGGGGGCGACTAATGAAAAACTGTTTTTT.

The chain combines TRBV2 with TRBJ2-1; no definite D call. Between the trimmed V and J ends, which lost 2 bases and 9 bases, there was a span of 8 bases. The germline V gene has CDR1 SNHLY and CDR2 FYNNEI. CDR3 length: 12 amino acids. The CDR3 coding sequence is TGTGCCAGCAGTGAACGGCTTGGTGAGCAGTTCTTC. It translates to CASSERLGEQFF.

This clonotype occurred a few times. V is TRBV24-1 and J is TRBJ2-3, with 11 bases identical to TRBD2. V gave up 4 bases and J gave up 4 bases; unmatched junction bases: 12. The CDR3 contains 18 residues. Germline-derived CDR1 and CDR2 are KGHDR and SFDVKD. The CDR3, as DNA: TGTGCCACCAGTGACCCCACCCCGACTAGCGGGGTTGCAGATACGCAGTATTTT. Translation: CATSDPTPTSGVADTQYF.

There are a few counts of this clonotype. The chain uses TRBV27 and TRBJ1-5; the D gene is possibly TRBD1 (5 bases). This CDR3 is built from 14 residues. V shed 2 bases and J shed 4 bases, with 9 bases lying between them. CDR1 is MNHEY, CDR2 SMNVEV, per germline (reference sequence). The CDR3 is CASSLRDANQPQHF. In DNA, the CDR3 is TGTGCCAGCAGTTTAAGGGACGCGAATCAGCCCCAGCATTTT.

This clonotype has a count of ten or more. One end of the junction varies from germline; a read error may be responsible. This chain links TRBV7-7 with TRBJ2-5; maybe TRBD1 (6 bases). The CDR3 covers 16 residues. CDR1 is SSHAT and CDR2 is FNYEAQ in the germline V gene (reference sequence). The CDR3 DNA reads as TGTGCTAGCAGCTTAGTGGCAGGGGCGAACCAAGAGACCCAGTACTTC. It is translated as CASSLVAGANQETQYF.

The rearrangement links TRBV29-1 to TRBJ1-1; perhaps TRBD1 as D (5 bases). Germline V gene lookup returns CDR1 SQVTM and CDR2 ANQGSEA. This CDR3 is built from 14 residues. Trimming took 6 bases from V and 3 from J, leaving 17 bases between them. CDR3 loop: CSVRRGPEDTEAFF. As DNA, the CDR3 is TGCAGCGTCCGGAGGGGACCGGAGGACACTGAAGCTTTCTTT.